One and the same sample provided the 15 T cell receptor beta chains below, sequenced in a study of blood T cell repertoires in COVID-19. Sequenced by immunoSEQ multiplex PCR; TCRdb stores in-frame clones only, minus some. The profile shows about 59,000 clones, around 79% of them singletons. The sequenced sample was peripheral blood. The receptors originated from a woman in her 70s with acute or convalescent COVID-19.

The gene calls are TRBV6-5 and TRBJ2-2, with a possible D match to TRBD1 (5 bases). The germline CDR1 and CDR2 sequences are MNHEY and SVGAGI. The CDR3 is made up of 14 amino acids. V lost 6 bases, J lost 1 base, and 9 bases lay in between. CDR3 sequence: CASSYTGNTGELFF. The CDR3 coding sequence is TGTGCCAGCAGCTACACAGGGAACACCGGGGAGCTGTTTTTT.

This clone was seen more than once but under ten times. The CDR3 DNA follows: TGCGCCAGCCGACAGGGATGGAATGAGCAGTTCTTC. This translates into CASRQGWNEQFF. The rearrangement uses TRBV10-2 and TRBJ2-1, with 7 bases identical to TRBD1. The V segment lost 8 bases and the J segment 7 bases; nucleotides outside the gene matches: 5. The CDR3 runs to 12 residues. Germline CDR1 reads WSHSY; CDR2 reads SAAADI.

The rearrangement joins TRBV10-3 to TRBJ2-1; the match to TRBD1 covers 8 bases. Per germline, CDR1 ENHRY and CDR2 SYGVKD. The V gene end was trimmed by 11 bases and the J gene end by 4 bases; junction bases not matched to a gene: 7. The CDR3 has 13 residues. Here the CDR3 reads CAAGTGVYNEQFF. The CDR3 bases are TGTGCCGCCGGGACAGGCGTATACAATGAGCAGTTCTTC.

The gene calls are TRBV7-9 and TRBJ2-7; possibly TRBD1 for D (5 bases). Looked up from germline, CDR1 is SEHNR and CDR2 is FQNEAQ (reference sequence). V was shortened by 7 bases and J by 1 base, with 11 bases between the two germline ends. The CDR3 consists of 13 residues. In DNA form, the CDR3 reads TGTGCCAGCACCGGGCAGGGTTCCTACGAGCAGTACTTC. Protein: CASTGQGSYEQYF.

The chain recombines TRBV4-1 with TRBJ1-4; no definite D call. The CDR3 consists of 15 residues. With 1 base removed from V and 12 bases from J, the gap between germline ends came to 18 bases. CDR1 is MGHRA and CDR2 is YSYEKL in the germline V gene. The CDR3 loop is CASSQVMLVRTELFF. The DNA of the CDR3 is TGCGCCAGCAGCCAAGTTATGTTAGTCCGTACGGAACTGTTTTTT.

This clone was seen just once. The gene calls are TRBV18 and TRBJ1-2; 7 bases match TRBD1. Germline V gives CDR1 KGHSH, CDR2 LQKENI. The junction had 13 bases not matched to a gene; V was cut back by 3 bases and J by 0 bases. CDR3 size: 18 residues. CDR3 sequence reads: CASSPSISRGRANYGYTF. For the CDR3, the DNA is TGTGCCAGCTCACCGAGTATTTCGAGGGGGCGTGCTAACTATGGCTACACCTTC.

Only a few counts were recorded for this clone. The V and J genes are TRBV6-5 and TRBJ2-1; TRBD1 matches 11 bases. The CDR3 spans 16 residues. Per germline, CDR1 MNHEY and CDR2 SVGAGI. V was clipped by 2 bases and J by 3 bases; unmatched bases: 3. CDR3 sequence reads: CASSYGTGGGYNEQFF. The CDR3 DNA reads as TGTGCCAGCAGTTACGGGACAGGGGGTGGCTACAATGAGCAGTTCTTC.

This clone was counted between two and nine times. CDR3 coding DNA: TGTGCCAGCAGTTATATAGAGGGCTACACCTTC. It yields the protein CASSYIEGYTF. V gene TRBV6-5 combines with J gene TRBJ1-2; D is uncertain. V was trimmed by 3 bases and J by 8 bases, leaving 7 bases between them. This CDR3 has 11 residues. Germline CDR1 MNHEY, CDR2 SVGAGI.

The V and J genes are TRBV2 and TRBJ1-1, with D perhaps matching TRBD1 (6 bases). The V end was cut by 4 bases, the J end by 2 bases, with 11 bases between. The germline gives CDR1 SNHLY, CDR2 FYNNEI. The CDR3 has 14 residues. CDR3 amino acids: CASSVGGGNTEAFF. The CDR3 nucleotides are TGTGCCAGCAGTGTCGGTGGGGGCAACACTGAAGCTTTCTTT. Full variable domain (outside the CDR3, taken from reference TRBV2 and TRBJ1-1): EPEVTQTPSHQVTQMGQEVILRCVPISNHLYFYWYRQILGQKVEFLVSFYNNEISEKSEIFDDQFSVERPDGSNFTLKIRSTKLEDSAMYFCASSVGGGNTEAFFGQGTRLTVV.

The chain is built from TRBV10-1 and TRBJ2-7; TRBD1 aligns across 10 bases. V shed 7 bases and J 0 bases; nucleotides not matched to a gene: 9. CDR1 is WNHNN and CDR2 is SYGVQD in the germline V gene (reference sequence). The CDR3 spans 16 residues. The CDR3 loop is CASIRQGASSSYEQYV. CDR3 sequence (DNA): TGCGCCAGCATTAGACAGGGGGCAAGTTCCTCCTACGAGCAGTACGTC.

This clone was recorded only once. The CDR3 DNA reads as TGTGCCAGCAGCTTGGGACAGACCCTCCTGGACACAGATACGCAGTATTTT. Protein: CASSLGQTLLDTDTQYF. The V call is TRBV5-4, the J call TRBJ2-3, with D possibly being TRBD1 (5 bases). The germline V and J ends were trimmed by 0 bases and 2 bases, with 16 bases remaining between them. CDR1 and CDR2 (germline): SGHNT, YYREEE (reference sequence). The CDR3 contains 17 residues. Looking up the rest from reference TRBV5-4 and TRBJ2-3 gives the full variable domain: ETGVTQSPTHLIKTRGQQVTLRCSSQSGHNTVSWYQQALGQGPQFIFQYYREEENGRGNFPPRFSGLQFPNYSSELNVNALELDDSALYLCASSLGQTLLDTDTQYFGPGTRLTVL.

The chain uses TRBV11-3 and TRBJ1-1; 10 bases are shared with TRBD1. Germline CDR1 SGHNT, CDR2 YENEEA. This CDR3 comprises 14 residues. Trimming took 5 bases from V and 3 from J; bases not matched to a gene: 3. This CDR3 is CASSPDRGHTEAFF. The CDR3 bases are TGTGCCAGCAGCCCAGACAGGGGGCACACTGAAGCTTTCTTT.

V usage is TRBV2 and J usage is TRBJ1-5; 9 positions match TRBD1. The CDR3 length is 16 residues. Germline V lookup: CDR1 SNHLY, CDR2 FYNNEI. V lost 8 bases and J lost 0; bases outside the gene matches: 8. CDR3 loop: CASRARTGDSNQPQHF. The CDR3 DNA reads as TGTGCCAGCCGAGCCCGGACAGGGGATAGCAATCAGCCCCAGCATTTT.

The chain links TRBV5-5 to TRBJ2-5, with no clear D. Deletions cut 0 bases from V and 4 bases from J, with 16 bases between. Per the germline V gene, CDR1 is SGHKS and CDR2 is YYEKEE (reference sequence). CDR3 size: 16 residues. CDR3 residues: CASSLVPGEVRETQYF. CDR3 DNA: TGTGCCAGCAGCTTGGTACCTGGCGAGGTGAGAGAGACCCAGTACTTC.

Only one count was recorded for this clone. V gene TRBV5-1 combines with J gene TRBJ1-1; 8 bases agree with TRBD1. CDR3 length: 15 amino acids. Trimming removed 7 bases from V and 5 bases from J; junction bases left unmatched: 13. From germline, CDR1 is SGHRS and CDR2 YFSETQ. The DNA of the CDR3 is TGCGCCAGCGTGAGGACAGGGATGGGATTGACTGAAGCTTTCTTT. Protein product: CASVRTGMGLTEAFF.